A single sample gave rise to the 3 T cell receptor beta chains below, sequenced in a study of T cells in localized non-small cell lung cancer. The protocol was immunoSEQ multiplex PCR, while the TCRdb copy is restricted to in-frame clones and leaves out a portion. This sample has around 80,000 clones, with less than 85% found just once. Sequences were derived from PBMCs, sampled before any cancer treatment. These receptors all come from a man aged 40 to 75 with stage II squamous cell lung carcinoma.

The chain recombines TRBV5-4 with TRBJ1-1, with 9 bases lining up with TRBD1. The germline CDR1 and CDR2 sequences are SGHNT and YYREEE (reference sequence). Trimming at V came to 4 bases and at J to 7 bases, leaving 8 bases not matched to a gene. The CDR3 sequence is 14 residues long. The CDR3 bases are TGTGCCAGCAGCCCCGGGACAGGGAGTAGTGAAGCTTTCTTT. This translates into CASSPGTGSSEAFF.

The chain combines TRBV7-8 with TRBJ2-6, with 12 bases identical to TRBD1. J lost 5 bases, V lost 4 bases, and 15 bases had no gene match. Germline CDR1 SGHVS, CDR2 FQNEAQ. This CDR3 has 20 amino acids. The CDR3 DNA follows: TGTGCCAGCAGCTCCCCCCCAGGGACAGGGGGCGCGGTCCGGGCCAACGTCCTGACTTTC. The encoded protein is CASSSPPGTGGAVRANVLTF.

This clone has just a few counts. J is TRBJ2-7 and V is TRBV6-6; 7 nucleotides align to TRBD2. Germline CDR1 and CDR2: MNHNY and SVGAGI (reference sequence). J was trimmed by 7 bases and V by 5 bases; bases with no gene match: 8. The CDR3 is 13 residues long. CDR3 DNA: TGTGCCAGCAGTCCGACTAGCTGGGGGGAGCAGTACTTC. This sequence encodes CASSPTSWGEQYF.